In its sample, the clone carrying this TCR beta chain was seen once. Its antigen remains unknown. At one end, the junction sequence differs from germline, possibly due to a read error. Each donor's blood draw was 8.5 to 10 milliliters of peripheral blood. These data belong to a study of blood T cells in healthy people across ages. Broader study findings: The fall in TCR beta diversity per million T cells was roughly linear with age. Versus aged donors, long-lived donors had higher diversity and more naive CD4+ cells.

PCR was performed a second time for 7 to 11 cycles using a sample-barcoded 5' primer and a J-beta primer mix. TCRdb re-called the 5' RACE reads with MiXCR, one entry per CDR3 protein. The profile shows approximately 810,000 distinct CDR3 sequences, around 26% of them singletons. The sequenced sample was blood. This receptor was identified in an elderly woman in good health.

The DNA for the CDR3 is TGTGTCAGCAGCGCCGTACGGGCAGCCAGCAATCAGCCCCAGCATTTT. Protein: CVSSAVRAASNQPQHF. V usage is TRBV6-6 and J usage is TRBJ1-5; no reliable D call. The CDR3 runs 16 residues. In germline, CDR1 is MNHNY, CDR2 SVGAGI (reference sequence).